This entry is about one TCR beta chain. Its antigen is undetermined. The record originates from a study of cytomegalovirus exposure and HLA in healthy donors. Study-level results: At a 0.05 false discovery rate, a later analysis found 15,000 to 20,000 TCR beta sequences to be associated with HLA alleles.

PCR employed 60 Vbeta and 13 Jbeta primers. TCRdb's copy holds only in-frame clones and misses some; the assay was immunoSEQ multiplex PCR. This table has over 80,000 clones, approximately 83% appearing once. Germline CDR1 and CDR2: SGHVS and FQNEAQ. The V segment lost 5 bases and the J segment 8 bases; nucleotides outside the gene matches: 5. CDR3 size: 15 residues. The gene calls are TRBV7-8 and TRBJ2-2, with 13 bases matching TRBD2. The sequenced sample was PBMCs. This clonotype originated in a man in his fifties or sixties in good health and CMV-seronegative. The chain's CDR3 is CASSLGLAGVGELFF. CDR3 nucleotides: TGTGCCAGCAGCCTTGGACTAGCGGGAGTGGGGGAGCTGTTTTTT.